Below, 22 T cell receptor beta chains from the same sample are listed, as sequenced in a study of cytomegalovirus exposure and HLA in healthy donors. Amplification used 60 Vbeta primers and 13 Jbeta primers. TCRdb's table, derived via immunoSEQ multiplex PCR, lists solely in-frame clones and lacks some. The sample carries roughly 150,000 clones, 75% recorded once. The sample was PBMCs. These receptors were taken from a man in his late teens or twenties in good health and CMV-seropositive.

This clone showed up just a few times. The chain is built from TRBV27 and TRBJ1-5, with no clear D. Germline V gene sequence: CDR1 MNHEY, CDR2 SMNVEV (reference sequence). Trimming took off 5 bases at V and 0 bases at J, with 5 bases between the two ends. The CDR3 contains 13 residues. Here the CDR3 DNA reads TGTGCCAGCAGTCAGAATAGCAATCAGCCCCAGCATTTT. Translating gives CASSQNSNQPQHF.

In DNA, the CDR3 is TGTGCCAGCAGTTACACCGAGGGAACCTACGAGCAGTACTTC. It translates to CASSYTEGTYEQYF. V gene TRBV6-5 combines with J gene TRBJ2-7; D might be TRBD2 (5 bases). Germline lookup yields CDR1 MNHEY and CDR2 SVGAGI. The length of the CDR3 is 14 residues. The V gene lost 2 bases and the J gene lost 2 bases, with 10 bases spanning the gap.

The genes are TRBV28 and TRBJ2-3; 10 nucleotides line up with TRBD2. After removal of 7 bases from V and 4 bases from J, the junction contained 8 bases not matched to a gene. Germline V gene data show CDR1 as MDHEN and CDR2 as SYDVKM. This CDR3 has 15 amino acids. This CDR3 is CASTSGSIFSDTQYF. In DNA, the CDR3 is TGTGCCAGCACTAGCGGGAGTATATTCTCAGATACGCAGTATTTT.

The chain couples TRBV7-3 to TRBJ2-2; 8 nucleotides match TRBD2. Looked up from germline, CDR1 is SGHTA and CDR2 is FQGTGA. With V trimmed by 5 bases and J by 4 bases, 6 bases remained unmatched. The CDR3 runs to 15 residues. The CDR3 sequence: CASSQLSGITGELFF. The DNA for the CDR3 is TGTGCCAGCAGCCAGCTTAGCGGGATCACCGGGGAGCTGTTTTTT.

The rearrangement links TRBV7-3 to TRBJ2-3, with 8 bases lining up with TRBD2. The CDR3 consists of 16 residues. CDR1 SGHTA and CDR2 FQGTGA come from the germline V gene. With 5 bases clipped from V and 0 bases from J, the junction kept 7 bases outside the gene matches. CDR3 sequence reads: CASSPQGGRSTDTQYF. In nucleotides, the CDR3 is TGTGCCAGCAGCCCCCAGGGCGGGAGGAGCACAGATACGCAGTATTTT.

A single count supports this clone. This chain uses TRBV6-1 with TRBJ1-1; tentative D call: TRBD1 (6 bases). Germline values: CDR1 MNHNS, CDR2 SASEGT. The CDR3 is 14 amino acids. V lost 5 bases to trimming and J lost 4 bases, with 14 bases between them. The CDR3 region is CASSSTGLGTEAFF. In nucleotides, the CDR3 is TGTGCCAGCAGTTCGACAGGTTTGGGCACTGAAGCTTTCTTT.

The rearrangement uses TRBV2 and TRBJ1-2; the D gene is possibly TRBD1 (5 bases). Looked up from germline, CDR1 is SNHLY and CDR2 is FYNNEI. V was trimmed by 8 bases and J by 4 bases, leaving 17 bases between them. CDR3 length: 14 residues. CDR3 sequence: CASSQAPGIYGYTF. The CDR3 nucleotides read TGTGCCAGCTCACAAGCTCCAGGGATCTATGGCTACACCTTC.

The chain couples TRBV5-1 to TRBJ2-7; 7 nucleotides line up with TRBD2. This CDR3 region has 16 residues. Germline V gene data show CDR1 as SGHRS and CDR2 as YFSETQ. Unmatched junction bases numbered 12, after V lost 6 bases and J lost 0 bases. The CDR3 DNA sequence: TGCGCCAGCAATTCGGCGTCAACTAGCGACTCCTACGAGCAGTACTTC. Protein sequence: CASNSASTSDSYEQYF. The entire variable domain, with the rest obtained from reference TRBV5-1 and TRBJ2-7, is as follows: KAGVTQTPRYLIKTRGQQVTLSCSPISGHRSVSWYQQTPGQGLQFLFEYFSETQRNKGNFPGRFSGRQFSNSRSEMNVSTLELGDSALYLCASNSASTSDSYEQYFGPGTRLTVT.

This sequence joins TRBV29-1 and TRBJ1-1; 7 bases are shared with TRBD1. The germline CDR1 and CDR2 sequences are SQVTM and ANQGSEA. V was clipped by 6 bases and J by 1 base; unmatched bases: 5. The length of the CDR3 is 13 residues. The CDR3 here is CSVRTGTNTEAFF. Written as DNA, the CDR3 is TGCAGCGTCCGGACAGGAACGAACACTGAAGCTTTCTTT.

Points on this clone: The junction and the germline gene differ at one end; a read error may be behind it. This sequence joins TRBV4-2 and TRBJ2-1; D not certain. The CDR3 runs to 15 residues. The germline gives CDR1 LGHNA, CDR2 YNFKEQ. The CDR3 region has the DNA TGTACCAGCAGCCAAGACCCGAGCTCCTACAATGAGCAGTTCTTC. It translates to CTSSQDPSSYNEQFF.

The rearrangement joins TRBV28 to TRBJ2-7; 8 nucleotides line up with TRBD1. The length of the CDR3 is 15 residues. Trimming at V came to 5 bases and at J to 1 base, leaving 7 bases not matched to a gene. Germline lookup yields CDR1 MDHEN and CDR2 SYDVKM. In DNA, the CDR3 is TGTGCCAGCAGTATCGCCGGGACAGGATCCTACGAGCAGTACTTC. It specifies CASSIAGTGSYEQYF.

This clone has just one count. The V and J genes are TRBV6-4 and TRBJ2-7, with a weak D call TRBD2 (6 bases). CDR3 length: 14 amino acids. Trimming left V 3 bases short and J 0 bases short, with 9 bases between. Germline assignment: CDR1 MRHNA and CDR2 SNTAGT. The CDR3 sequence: CASSDGGSSYEQYF. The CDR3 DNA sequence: TGTGCCAGCAGTGATGGAGGGAGCTCCTACGAGCAGTACTTC.

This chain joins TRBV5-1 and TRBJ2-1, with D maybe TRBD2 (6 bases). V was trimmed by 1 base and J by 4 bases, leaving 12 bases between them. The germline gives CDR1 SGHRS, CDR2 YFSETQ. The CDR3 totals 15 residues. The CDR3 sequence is CASSLIRETYNEQFF. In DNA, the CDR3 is TGCGCCAGCAGCTTGATTCGGGAGACGTACAATGAGCAGTTCTTC.

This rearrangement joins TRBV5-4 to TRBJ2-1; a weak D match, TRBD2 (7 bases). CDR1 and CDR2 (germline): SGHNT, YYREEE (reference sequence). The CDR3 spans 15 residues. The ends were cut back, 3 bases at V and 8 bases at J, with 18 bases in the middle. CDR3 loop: CASSWVGGGYHEQFF. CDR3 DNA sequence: TGTGCCAGCAGCTGGGTTGGGGGGGGCTATCATGAGCAGTTCTTC.

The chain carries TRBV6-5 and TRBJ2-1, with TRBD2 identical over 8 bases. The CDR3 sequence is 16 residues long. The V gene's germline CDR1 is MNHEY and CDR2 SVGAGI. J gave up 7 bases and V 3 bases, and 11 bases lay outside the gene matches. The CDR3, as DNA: TGTGCCAGCAGTTATCGGGAGGGGGAGCCCCCTAATGAGCAGTTCTTC. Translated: CASSYREGEPPNEQFF.

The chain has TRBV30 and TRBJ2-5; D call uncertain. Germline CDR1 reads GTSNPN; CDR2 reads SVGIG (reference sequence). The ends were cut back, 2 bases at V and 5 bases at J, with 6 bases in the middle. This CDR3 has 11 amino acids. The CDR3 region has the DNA TGTGCCTGGAGTTACGGGGAGACCCAGTACTTC. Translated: CAWSYGETQYF.

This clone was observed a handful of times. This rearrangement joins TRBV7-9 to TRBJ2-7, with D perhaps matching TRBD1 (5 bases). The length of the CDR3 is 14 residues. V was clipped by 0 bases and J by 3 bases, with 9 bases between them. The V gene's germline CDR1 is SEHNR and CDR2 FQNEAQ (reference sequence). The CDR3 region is CASSLAGAGYEQYF. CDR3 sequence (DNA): TGTGCCAGCAGCTTAGCAGGGGCAGGCTACGAGCAGTACTTC. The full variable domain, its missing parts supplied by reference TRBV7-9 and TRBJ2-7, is DTGVSQNPRHKITKRGQNVTFRCDPISEHNRLYWYRQTLGQGPEFLTYFQNEAQLEKSRLLSDRFSAERPKGSFSTLEIQRTEQGDSAMYLCASSLAGAGYEQYFGPGTRLTVT.

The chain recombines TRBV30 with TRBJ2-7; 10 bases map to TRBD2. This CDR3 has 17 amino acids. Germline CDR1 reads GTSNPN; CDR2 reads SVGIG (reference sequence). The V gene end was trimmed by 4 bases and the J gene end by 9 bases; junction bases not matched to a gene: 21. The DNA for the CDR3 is TGTGCCTGGACCCGGGGACACGGTATGGTAGCGGGAGGTGTGCAGTACTTC. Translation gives CAWTRGHGMVAGGVQYF.

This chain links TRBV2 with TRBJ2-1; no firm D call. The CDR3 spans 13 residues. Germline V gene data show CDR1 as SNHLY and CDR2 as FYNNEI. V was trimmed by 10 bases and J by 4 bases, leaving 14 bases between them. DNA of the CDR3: TGTGCCACTTCAGACCAGACATACAATGAGCAGTTCTTC. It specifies CATSDQTYNEQFF.

The CDR3 DNA follows: TGTGCCAGCAGCTTGGTGGAGGGCGGGAAAGATACGCAGTATTTT. It yields the protein CASSLVEGGKDTQYF. V is TRBV5-6 and J is TRBJ2-3; D perhaps matches TRBD2 (6 bases). Trimming took off 0 bases at V and 5 bases at J, with 13 bases between the two ends. This CDR3 contains 15 residues. CDR1 and CDR2 (germline): SGHDT, YYEEEE.

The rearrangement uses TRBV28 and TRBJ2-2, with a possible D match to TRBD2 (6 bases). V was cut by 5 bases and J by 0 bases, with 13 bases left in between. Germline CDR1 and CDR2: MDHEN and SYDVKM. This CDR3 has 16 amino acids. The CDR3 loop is CASSLYPGANTGELFF. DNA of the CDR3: TGTGCCAGCAGTCTCTACCCGGGAGCGAACACCGGGGAGCTGTTTTTT. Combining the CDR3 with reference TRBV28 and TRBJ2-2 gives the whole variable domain DVKVTQSSRYLVKRTGEKVFLECVQDMDHENMFWYRQDPGLGLRLIYFSYDVKMKEKGDIPEGYSVSREKKERFSLILESASTNQTSMYLCASSLYPGANTGELFFGEGSRLTVL.

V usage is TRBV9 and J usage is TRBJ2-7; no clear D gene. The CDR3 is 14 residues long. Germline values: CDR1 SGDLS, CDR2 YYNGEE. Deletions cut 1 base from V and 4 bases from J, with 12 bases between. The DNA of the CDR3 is TGTGCCAGCAGCGTAACGTTGAACAGTTACGAGCAGTACTTC. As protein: CASSVTLNSYEQYF.